This T cell receptor (beta chain) was observed in a study of shared clonotypes between healthy human individuals. Regarding the study as a whole: Rarefaction gave evidence that sorted-subset sequencing remained incomplete despite large depth.

Germline CDR1 SGHTA, CDR2 FQGNSA. This CDR3 is built from 15 residues. The ends were cut back, 1 base at V and 4 bases at J, with 11 bases in the middle. A word on this clone: Its target is not known.

In replicate PCRs of sorted subsets, approximately 200 ng DNA, approximately 32,000 T cell genomes, was used. Sequenced by immunoSEQ multiplex PCR; TCRdb stores in-frame clones only, minus some. The sample has more than 400,000 clones, roughly 95% seen once. All the donors were Caucasian adults who lived in Nashville, Tennessee. Sequenced: naive CD4+ T cells sorted from blood. Stated subset: CD45RA+ positively selected. The TCR originated in a woman aged 25 to 39 in good health. The rearrangement uses TRBV7-2 and TRBJ1-3; D gene unclear. The DNA of the CDR3 is TGTGCCAGCAGCTTAGAGTGGCAGACAGGAAACACCATATATTTT. It yields the protein CASSLEWQTGNTIYF.